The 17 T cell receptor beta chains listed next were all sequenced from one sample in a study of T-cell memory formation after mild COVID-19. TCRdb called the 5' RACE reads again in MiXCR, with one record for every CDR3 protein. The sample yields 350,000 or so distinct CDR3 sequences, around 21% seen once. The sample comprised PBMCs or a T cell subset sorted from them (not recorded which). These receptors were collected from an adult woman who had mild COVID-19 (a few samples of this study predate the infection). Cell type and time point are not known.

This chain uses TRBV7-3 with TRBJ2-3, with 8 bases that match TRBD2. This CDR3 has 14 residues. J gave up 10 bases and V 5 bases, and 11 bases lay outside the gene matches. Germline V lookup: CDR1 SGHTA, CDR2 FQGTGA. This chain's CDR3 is CASSPYEGAGAQYF. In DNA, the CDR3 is TGTGCCAGCAGCCCATACGAGGGAGCGGGGGCGCAGTATTTT.

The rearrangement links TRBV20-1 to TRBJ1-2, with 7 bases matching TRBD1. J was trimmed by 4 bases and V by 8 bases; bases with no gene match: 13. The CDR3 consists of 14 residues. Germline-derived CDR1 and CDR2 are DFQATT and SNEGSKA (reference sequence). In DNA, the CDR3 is TGCAGTTGTCCCGACGCAGGGGGAGGCTATGGCTACACCTTC. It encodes CSCPDAGGGYGYTF.

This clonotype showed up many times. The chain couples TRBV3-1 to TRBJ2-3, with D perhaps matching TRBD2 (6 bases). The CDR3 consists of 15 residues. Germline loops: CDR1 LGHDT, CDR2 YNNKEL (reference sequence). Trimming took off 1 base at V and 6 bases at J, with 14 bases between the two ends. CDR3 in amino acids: CASSQVGGRVDTQYF. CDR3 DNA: TGTGCCAGCAGCCAAGTCGGGGGTCGGGTGGATACGCAGTATTTT.

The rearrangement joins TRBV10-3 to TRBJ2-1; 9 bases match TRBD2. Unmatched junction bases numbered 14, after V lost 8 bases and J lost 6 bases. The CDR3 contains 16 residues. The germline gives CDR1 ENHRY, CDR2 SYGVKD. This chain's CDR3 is CAIGASGGFQGNEQFF. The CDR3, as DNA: TGTGCCATCGGTGCCAGCGGGGGGTTCCAGGGCAATGAGCAGTTCTTC.

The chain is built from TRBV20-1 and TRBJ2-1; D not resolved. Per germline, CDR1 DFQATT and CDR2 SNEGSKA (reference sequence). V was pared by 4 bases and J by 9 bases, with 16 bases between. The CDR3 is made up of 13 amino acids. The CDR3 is CSAKMSPGGEQFF. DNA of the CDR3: TGCAGTGCTAAGATGTCCCCAGGCGGTGAGCAGTTCTTC.

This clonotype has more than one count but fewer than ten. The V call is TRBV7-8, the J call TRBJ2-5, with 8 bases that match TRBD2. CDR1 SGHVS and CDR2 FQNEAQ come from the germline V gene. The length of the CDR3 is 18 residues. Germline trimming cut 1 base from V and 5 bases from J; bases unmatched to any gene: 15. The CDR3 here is CASSLERGIKKALETQYF. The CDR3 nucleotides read TGTGCCAGCAGCTTAGAGCGGGGGATCAAAAAAGCACTTGAGACCCAGTACTTC.

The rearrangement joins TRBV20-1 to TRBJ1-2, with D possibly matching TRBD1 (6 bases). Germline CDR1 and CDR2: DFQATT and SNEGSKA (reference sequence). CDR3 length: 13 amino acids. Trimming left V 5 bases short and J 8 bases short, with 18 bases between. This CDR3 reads CSAADSRGMGYTF. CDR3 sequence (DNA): TGCAGTGCTGCGGACAGTCGGGGGATGGGCTACACCTTC.

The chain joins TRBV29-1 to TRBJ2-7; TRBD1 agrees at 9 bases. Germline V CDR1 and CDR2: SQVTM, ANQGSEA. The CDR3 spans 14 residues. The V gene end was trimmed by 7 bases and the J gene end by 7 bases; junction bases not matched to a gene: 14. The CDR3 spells CSAGGQGGLREQYF. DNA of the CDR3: TGCAGCGCCGGGGGACAGGGTGGTCTCAGAGAGCAGTACTTC.

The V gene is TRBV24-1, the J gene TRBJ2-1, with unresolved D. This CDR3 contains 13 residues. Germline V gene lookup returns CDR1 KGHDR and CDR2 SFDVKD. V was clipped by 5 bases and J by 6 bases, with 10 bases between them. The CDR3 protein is CATSGRSSNEQFF. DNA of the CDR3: TGTGCCACCAGTGGTCGGAGCTCCAATGAGCAGTTCTTC.

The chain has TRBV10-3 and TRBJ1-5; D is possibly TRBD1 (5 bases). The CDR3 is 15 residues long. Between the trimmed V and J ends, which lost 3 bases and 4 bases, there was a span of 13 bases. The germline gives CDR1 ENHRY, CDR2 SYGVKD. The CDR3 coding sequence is TGTGCCATCAGTGATACTCAGGGCAGGAATCAGCCCCAGCATTTT. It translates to CAISDTQGRNQPQHF.

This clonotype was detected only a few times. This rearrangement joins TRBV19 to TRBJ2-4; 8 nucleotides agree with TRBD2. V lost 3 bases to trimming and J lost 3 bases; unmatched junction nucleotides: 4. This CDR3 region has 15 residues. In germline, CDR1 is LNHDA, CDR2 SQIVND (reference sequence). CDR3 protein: CASSIGRAGKNIQYF. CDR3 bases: TGTGCCAGTAGTATCGGGAGGGCCGGCAAAAACATTCAGTACTTC.

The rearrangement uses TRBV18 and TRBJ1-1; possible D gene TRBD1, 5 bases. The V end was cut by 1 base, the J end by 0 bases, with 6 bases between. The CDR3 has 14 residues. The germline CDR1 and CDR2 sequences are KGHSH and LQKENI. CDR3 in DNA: TGTGCCAGCTCACCACAGGGGATGAACACTGAAGCTTTCTTT. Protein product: CASSPQGMNTEAFF.

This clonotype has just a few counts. As DNA, the CDR3 is TGTGCCAGCAGTGGTCGGACCGGGCTCAGCACAGATACGCAGTATTTT. Its translation: CASSGRTGLSTDTQYF. The V and J genes are TRBV25-1 and TRBJ2-3; no reliable D call. CDR3 size: 16 residues. The V and J ends lost 4 bases and 0 bases respectively, with 14 bases between them. CDR1 is MGHDK, CDR2 SYGVNS, per germline.

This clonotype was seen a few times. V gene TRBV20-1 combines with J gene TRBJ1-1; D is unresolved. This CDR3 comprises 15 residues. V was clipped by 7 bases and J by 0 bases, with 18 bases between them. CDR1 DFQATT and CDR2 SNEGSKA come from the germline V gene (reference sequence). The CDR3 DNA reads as TGCAGTGGGCGATCGGGCCCTAGACTGAACACTGAAGCTTTCTTT. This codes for CSGRSGPRLNTEAFF.

The CDR3 spells CASSLTLANTGELFF. In nucleotides, the CDR3 is TGCGCCAGCAGCTTGACCTTAGCGAACACCGGGGAGCTGTTTTTT. The chain links TRBV5-1 to TRBJ2-2; unclear D gene. The length of the CDR3 is 15 residues. V gave up 1 base and J gave up 0 bases, with 7 bases separating them. Germline CDR1 and CDR2: SGHRS and YFSETQ. The whole variable domain, remainder taken from reference TRBV5-1 and TRBJ2-2, is KAGVTQTPRYLIKTRGQQVTLSCSPISGHRSVSWYQQTPGQGLQFLFEYFSETQRNKGNFPGRFSGRQFSNSRSEMNVSTLELGDSALYLCASSLTLANTGELFFGEGSRLTVL.

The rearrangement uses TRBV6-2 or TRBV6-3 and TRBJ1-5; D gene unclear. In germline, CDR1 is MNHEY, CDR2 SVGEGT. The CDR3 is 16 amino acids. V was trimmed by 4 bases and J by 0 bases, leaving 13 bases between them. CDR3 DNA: TGTGCCAGCAGTTTAGGGCATCTCTATAGCAATCAGCCCCAGCATTTT. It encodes CASSLGHLYSNQPQHF.

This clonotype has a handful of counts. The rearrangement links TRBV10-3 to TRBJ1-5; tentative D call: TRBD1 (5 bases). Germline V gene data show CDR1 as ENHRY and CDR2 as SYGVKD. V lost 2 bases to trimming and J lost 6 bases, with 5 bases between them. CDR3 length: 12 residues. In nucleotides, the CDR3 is TGTGCCATCAGTGAGGGGGGTCAGCCCCAGCATTTT. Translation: CAISEGGQPQHF.